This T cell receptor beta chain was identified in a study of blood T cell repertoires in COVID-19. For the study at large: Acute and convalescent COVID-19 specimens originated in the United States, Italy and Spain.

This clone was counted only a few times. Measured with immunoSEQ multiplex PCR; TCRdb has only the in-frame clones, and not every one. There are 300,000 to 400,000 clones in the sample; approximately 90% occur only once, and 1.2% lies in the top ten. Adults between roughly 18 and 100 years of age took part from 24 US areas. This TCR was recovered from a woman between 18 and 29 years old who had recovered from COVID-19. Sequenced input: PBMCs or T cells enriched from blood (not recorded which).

The CDR3 region is CASSSKAGGDYGYTF. Here the CDR3 DNA reads TGTGCCAGCAGTTCTAAGGCAGGGGGAGACTATGGCTACACCTTC. The rearrangement joins TRBV28 to TRBJ1-2, with TRBD1 matching over 7 bases. V shed 4 bases, J shed 3 bases, and the junction held 8 bases outside the gene matches. The CDR3 totals 15 residues. Germline-derived CDR1 and CDR2 are MDHEN and SYDVKM.